A selection of T cell receptor beta chains follows, all from one sample in a study of CD8+ T cells in alopecia areata. Here immunoSEQ multiplex PCR was the method, and the copy in TCRdb shows in-frame clones only, minus some. This table holds roughly 150,000 clones, less than 65% found once. The sequences come from CD8+ T cells sorted from blood, collected at week 0. The receptors originated from a human donor with alopecia areata. The CDR3 runs from the conserved cysteine through the conserved F or W. A D gene is named only where the DNA matches it firmly. Size tells how often a clone was seen (once, few, many) or the class of an expanded clone, and some rows leave it out.

>TRBV7-8|NA|NA|TRBJ2-5
CASSLDSQETQYF
TGTGCCAGCAGCTTGGACTCACAAGAGACCCAGTACTTC
>TRBV27|NA|few|TRBJ1-2
CASSFSGDYGYTF
TGTGCCAGCAGTTTCTCCGGTGACTATGGCTACACCTTC
>TRBV4-3|NA|NA|TRBJ2-2
CASSQTGANTGELFF
TGCGCCAGCAGCCAAACGGGGGCAAACACCGGGGAGCTGTTTTTT
>TRBV19|NA|few|TRBJ1-1
CASSLAGQEAFF
TGTGCCAGTAGTTTGGCGGGACAAGAAGCTTTCTTT
>TRBV4-1|NA|NA|TRBJ2-7
CASSQDQGTYEQYF
TGCGCCAGCAGCCAAGATCAGGGAACCTACGAGCAGTACTTC
>TRBV7-6|TRBD2|few|TRBJ2-3
CASSSTSGVTTDTQYF
TGTGCCAGCAGCTCGACTAGCGGGGTAACCACAGATACGCAGTATTTT
>TRBV25-1|TRBD1|NA|TRBJ1-1
CASSGDRAISEAFF
TGTGCCAGCAGTGGGGACAGGGCGATTTCTGAAGCTTTCTTT
>TRBV13|TRBD2|NA|TRBJ2-7
CASSLGPRTSGGSSYEQYF
TGTGCCAGCAGCTTAGGCCCCAGGACTAGCGGGGGGTCTTCCTACGAGCAGTACTTC
>TRBV5-1|TRBD1|NA|TRBJ1-1
CASSSWTGMNTEAFF
TGCGCCAGCAGCTCCTGGACAGGGATGAACACTGAAGCTTTCTTT
>TRBV29-1|NA|NA|TRBJ1-2
CSVEEGAGYTF
TGCAGCGTTGAAGAGGGGGCAGGCTACACCTTC
>TRBV10-3|NA|few|TRBJ2-1
CAISDPTGNEQFF
TGTGCCATCAGTGACCCAACGGGGAATGAGCAGTTCTTC
>TRBV9|TRBD1|NA|TRBJ2-3
CASSARDRPDTQYF
TGTGCCAGCAGCGCCCGGGACAGGCCAGATACGCAGTATTTT
>TRBV6-4|NA|few|TRBJ2-3
CASSDRSTDTQYF
TGTGCCAGCAGTGACCGTAGCACAGATACGCAGTATTTT
>TRBV5-1|TRBD1|NA|TRBJ2-5
CASSWTGVQETQYF
TGCGCCAGCAGCTGGACAGGGGTTCAAGAGACCCAGTACTTC
>TRBV18|NA|NA|TRBJ2-7
CASSPDGDEQYF
TGTGCCAGCTCACCGGACGGGGACGAGCAGTACTTC
>TRBV30|TRBD2|few|TRBJ2-7
CAWSFTSGGVYEQYF
TGTGCCTGGAGTTTCACTAGCGGGGGAGTCTACGAGCAGTACTTC
>TRBV10-2|NA|NA|TRBJ2-3
CACRGGRTDTQYF
TGCGCCTGCAGGGGTGGCCGCACAGATACGCAGTATTTT
>TRBV9|NA|NA|TRBJ1-1
CASRGRANTEAFF
TGTGCCAGCAGGGGCAGGGCTAACACTGAAGCTTTCTTT
>TRBV4-3|NA|NA|TRBJ2-3
CASSQRRPDTQYF
TGCGCCAGCAGCCAACGGAGACCAGATACGCAGTATTTT
>TRBV7-8|NA|NA|TRBJ1-1
CASSLGRGFLTEAFF
TGTGCCAGCAGCTTAGGCAGGGGATTTTTAACTGAAGCTTTCTTT
>TRBV4-3|NA|NA|TRBJ2-1
CASSQDSRGVEQFF
TGCGCCAGCAGCCAAGATTCCAGGGGGGTTGAGCAGTTCTTC
>TRBV11-2|NA|few|TRBJ2-7
CASSLAASATREQYF
TGTGCCAGCAGCTTAGCGGCGTCAGCTACCCGCGAGCAGTACTTC
>TRBV27|NA|few|TRBJ1-4
CASSFFAATNEKLFF
TGTGCCAGCAGTTTTTTTGCCGCAACTAATGAAAAACTGTTTTTT
>TRBV6-6|NA|NA|TRBJ1-2
CASSYQPTGYGYTF
TGTGCCAGCAGTTACCAACCTACAGGGTATGGCTACACCTTC
>TRBV14|NA|few|TRBJ2-7
CASSQDQTEGSYEQYF
TGTGCCAGCAGCCAAGATCAGACGGAGGGGTCCTACGAGCAGTACTTC
>TRBV29-1|NA|once|TRBJ2-7
CSVEGGDTYYEQYF
TGCAGCGTAGAAGGGGGGGACACATACTACGAGCAGTACTTC
>TRBV29-1|NA|few|TRBJ2-1
CSVSEDSSYNEQFF
TGCAGCGTCTCCGAGGACAGCTCCTACAATGAGCAGTTCTTC